A single sample gave rise to the 10 T cell receptor beta chains below, sequenced in a study of blood T cell repertoires in COVID-19. Sequenced by immunoSEQ multiplex PCR; TCRdb stores in-frame clones only, minus some. The table shows tens of thousands of clones, with 70% to 85% occurring only once. The specimen sequenced was peripheral blood. The receptor source for this set is a human donor in a cohort sampled during active COVID-19.

The chain recombines TRBV29-1 with TRBJ2-3; a possible D gene is TRBD2 (5 bases). This CDR3 contains 11 residues. Germline V gene data show CDR1 as SQVTM and CDR2 as ANQGSEA. With 5 bases removed from V and 3 bases from J, the gap between germline ends came to 6 bases. The CDR3 protein is CSVPGTDTQYF. The CDR3 coding sequence is TGCAGCGTTCCGGGGACAGATACGCAGTATTTT.

This clone has more than one count but fewer than ten. The chain has TRBV4-3 and TRBJ2-1; 8 bases align to TRBD1. Losses at the gene ends were 0 bases for V and 8 bases for J; bases not matched to a gene: 9. Germline V gene sequence: CDR1 LGHNA, CDR2 YSLEER. CDR3 length: 16 residues. The CDR3 reads CASSQDSGGYWDEQFF. The CDR3 nucleotides are TGCGCCAGCAGCCAAGACTCAGGGGGCTACTGGGATGAGCAGTTCTTC.

The chain is built from TRBV15 and TRBJ2-4, with 11 bases aligning to TRBD2. V shed 1 base, J shed 3 bases, and the junction held 5 bases outside the gene matches. CDR1 is LNHNV, CDR2 YYDKDF, per germline (reference sequence). The CDR3 contains 17 residues. DNA of the CDR3: TGTGCCACCAGCAGAGCCGTTGGGACTAGCGGCAAAAACATTCAGTACTTC. Translated: CATSRAVGTSGKNIQYF.

This clone was observed a few times. The genes are TRBV19 and TRBJ1-2, with 12 bases fitting TRBD1. The germline V gene encodes CDR1 LNHDA and CDR2 SQIVND (reference sequence). This CDR3 comprises 16 residues. The ends lost 8 bases at V and 2 bases at J; junction bases unmatched: 9. CDR3 DNA sequence: TGTGCCAGTGGAAGAGGGACAGGGGGCGCGAACTATGGCTACACCTTC. Its translation: CASGRGTGGANYGYTF.

The J gene is TRBJ1-1, the V gene TRBV7-9, with 7 bases that match TRBD1. CDR3 length: 14 amino acids. V shed 1 base and J 4 bases; nucleotides not matched to a gene: 3. Germline V gene data show CDR1 as SEHNR and CDR2 as FQNEAQ (reference sequence). The CDR3 region has the DNA TGTGCCAGCAGCTTAGTTTCAGGGGGCACTGAAGCTTTCTTT. Translating it yields CASSLVSGGTEAFF.

This clone was observed a handful of times. The chain has TRBV27 and TRBJ2-1; 9 bases fit TRBD1. Germline V lookup: CDR1 MNHEY, CDR2 SMNVEV (reference sequence). J was trimmed by 10 bases and V by 5 bases; bases with no gene match: 6. This CDR3 has 13 residues. CDR3 in amino acids: CASSLGTGNEQFF. The CDR3 bases are TGTGCCAGCAGTCTCGGGACAGGGAACGAGCAGTTCTTC.

V gene TRBV19 combines with J gene TRBJ2-7; D is possibly TRBD1 (6 bases). From germline, CDR1 is LNHDA and CDR2 SQIVND (reference sequence). Between the trimmed V and J ends, which lost 11 bases and 7 bases, there was a span of 18 bases. CDR3 length: 12 amino acids. The DNA for the CDR3 is TGTGCCGCCAACCAGGGGATTGGGGAGCAGTACTTC. The encoded protein is CAANQGIGEQYF.

V usage is TRBV4-3 and J usage is TRBJ1-1; D is ambiguous. The CDR3 has 14 residues. Germline assignment: CDR1 LGHNA and CDR2 YSLEER. The V and J ends lost 1 base and 11 bases respectively, with 17 bases between them. The CDR3 nucleotides are TGCGCCAGCAGCCAAGGCGCGGCCCGGGGTGTGGCTTTCTTT. Amino acids: CASSQGAARGVAFF.

The chain links TRBV19 to TRBJ2-7; 9 bases are shared with TRBD1. The CDR3 is 15 residues long. J was trimmed by 4 bases and V by 3 bases; bases with no gene match: 7. Germline CDR1 reads LNHDA; CDR2 reads SQIVND (reference sequence). The CDR3 loop reads CASSISRDRVYEQYF. The CDR3 DNA is TGTGCCAGTAGTATCTCCCGGGACAGGGTTTACGAGCAGTACTTC.

V is TRBV19 and J is TRBJ2-7, with unresolved D. The germline V and J ends were trimmed by 10 bases and 6 bases, with 19 bases remaining between them. This CDR3 has 13 residues. Germline lookup yields CDR1 LNHDA and CDR2 SQIVND (reference sequence). CDR3 sequence: CATSQRLGSEQYF. CDR3 bases: TGTGCCACCTCCCAGAGACTTGGGTCCGAGCAGTACTTC. The full variable domain, rest sourced from reference TRBV19 and TRBJ2-7, is DGGITQSPKYLFRKEGQNVTLSCEQNLNHDAMYWYRQDPGQGLRLIYYSQIVNDFQKGDIAEGYSVSREKKESFPLTVTSAQKNPTAFYLCATSQRLGSEQYFGPGTRLTVT.